This T cell receptor beta chain is drawn from a study of pediatric ulcerative colitis. Measured with immunoSEQ multiplex PCR; TCRdb has only the in-frame clones, and not every one. The data show 64,000 or so clones, just over 75% seen once. The sample holds a few counts of this clone. The specimen sequenced was blood. This clonotype originated in a boy aged 5-17 years with moderate ulcerative colitis.

CDR3 DNA sequence: TGTGCCAGGAAGGGGGGACCCCTCCACTTT. It is translated as CARKGGPLHF. The rearrangement uses TRBV19 and TRBJ1-6, with D perhaps TRBD1 (6 bases). V shed 9 bases and J shed 12 bases, with 9 bases lying between them. This CDR3 comprises 10 residues. Germline V lookup: CDR1 LNHDA, CDR2 SQIVND (reference sequence).